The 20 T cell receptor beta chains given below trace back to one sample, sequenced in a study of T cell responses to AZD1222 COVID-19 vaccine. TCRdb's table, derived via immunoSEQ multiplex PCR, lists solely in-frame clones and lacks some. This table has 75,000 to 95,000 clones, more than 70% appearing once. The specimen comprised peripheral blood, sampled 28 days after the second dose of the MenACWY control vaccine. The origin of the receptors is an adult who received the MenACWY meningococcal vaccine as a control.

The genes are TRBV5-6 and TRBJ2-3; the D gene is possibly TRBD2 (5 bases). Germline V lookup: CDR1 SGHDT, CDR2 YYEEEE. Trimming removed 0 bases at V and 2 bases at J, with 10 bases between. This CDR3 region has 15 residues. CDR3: CASSLGRRHTDTQYF. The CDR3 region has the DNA TGTGCCAGCAGCTTGGGCAGGAGGCACACAGATACGCAGTATTTT.

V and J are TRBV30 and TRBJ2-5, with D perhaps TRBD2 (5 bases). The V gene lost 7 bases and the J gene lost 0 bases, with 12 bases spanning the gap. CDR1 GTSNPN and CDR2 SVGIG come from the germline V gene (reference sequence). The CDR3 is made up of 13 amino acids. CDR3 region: CAYRSGYQETQYF. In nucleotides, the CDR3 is TGTGCCTACCGGTCGGGGTACCAAGAGACCCAGTACTTC. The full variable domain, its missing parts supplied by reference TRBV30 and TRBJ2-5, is SQTIHQWPATLVQPVGSPLSLECTVEGTSNPNLYWYRQAAGRGLQLLFYSVGIGQISSEVPQNLSASRPQDRQFILSSKKLLLSDSGFYLCAYRSGYQETQYFGPGTRLLVL.

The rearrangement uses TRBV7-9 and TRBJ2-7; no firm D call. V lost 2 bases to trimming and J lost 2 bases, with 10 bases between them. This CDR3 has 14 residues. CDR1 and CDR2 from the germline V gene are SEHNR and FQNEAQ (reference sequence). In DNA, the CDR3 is TGTGCCAGCAGCTTAATTCCAGAGACCTACGAGCAGTACTTC. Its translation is CASSLIPETYEQYF.

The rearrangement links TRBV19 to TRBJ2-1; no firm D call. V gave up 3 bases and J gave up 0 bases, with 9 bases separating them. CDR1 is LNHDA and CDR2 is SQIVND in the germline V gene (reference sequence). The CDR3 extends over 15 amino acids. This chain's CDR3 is CASSMTSFSYNEQFF. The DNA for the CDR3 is TGTGCCAGTAGTATGACATCTTTCTCCTACAATGAGCAGTTCTTC.

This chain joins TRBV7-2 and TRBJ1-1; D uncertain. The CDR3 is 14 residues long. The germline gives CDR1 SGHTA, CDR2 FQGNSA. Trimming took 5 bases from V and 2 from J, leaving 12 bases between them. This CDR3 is CASSLSRSNTEAFF. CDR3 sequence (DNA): TGTGCCAGCAGCCTTAGCCGGTCCAACACTGAAGCTTTCTTT.

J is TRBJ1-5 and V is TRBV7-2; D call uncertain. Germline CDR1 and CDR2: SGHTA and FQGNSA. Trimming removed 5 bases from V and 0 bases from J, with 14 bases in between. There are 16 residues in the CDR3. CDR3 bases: TGTGCCAGCAGCCCACCGGCGGGTAATAGCAATCAGCCCCAGCATTTT. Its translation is CASSPPAGNSNQPQHF.

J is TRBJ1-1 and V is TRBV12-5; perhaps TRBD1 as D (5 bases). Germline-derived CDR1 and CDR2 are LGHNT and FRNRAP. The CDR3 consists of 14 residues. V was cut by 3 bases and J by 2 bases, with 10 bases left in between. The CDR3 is CASGFPDSNTEAFF. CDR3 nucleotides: TGTGCTAGTGGTTTCCCTGACAGCAACACTGAAGCTTTCTTT.

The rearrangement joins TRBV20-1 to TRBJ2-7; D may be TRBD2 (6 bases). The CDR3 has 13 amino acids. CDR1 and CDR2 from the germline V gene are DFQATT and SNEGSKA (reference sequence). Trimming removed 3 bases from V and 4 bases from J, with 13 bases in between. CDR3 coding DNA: TGCAGTGCTAGTAGTCCTAGCGCATACGAGCAGTACTTC. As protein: CSASSPSAYEQYF.

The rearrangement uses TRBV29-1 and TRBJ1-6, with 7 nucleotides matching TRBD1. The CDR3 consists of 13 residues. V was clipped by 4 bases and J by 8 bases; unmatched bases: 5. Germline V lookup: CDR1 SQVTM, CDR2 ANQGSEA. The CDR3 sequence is CSVGDRADSPLHF. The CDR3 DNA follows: TGCAGCGTTGGTGACAGGGCAGATTCACCCCTCCACTTT.

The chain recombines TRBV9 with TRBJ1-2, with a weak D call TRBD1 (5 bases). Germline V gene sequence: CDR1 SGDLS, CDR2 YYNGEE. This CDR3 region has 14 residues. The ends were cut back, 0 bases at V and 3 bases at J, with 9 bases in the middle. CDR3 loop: CASSVDRDHYGYTF. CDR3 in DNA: TGTGCCAGCAGCGTAGATCGGGACCACTATGGCTACACCTTC.

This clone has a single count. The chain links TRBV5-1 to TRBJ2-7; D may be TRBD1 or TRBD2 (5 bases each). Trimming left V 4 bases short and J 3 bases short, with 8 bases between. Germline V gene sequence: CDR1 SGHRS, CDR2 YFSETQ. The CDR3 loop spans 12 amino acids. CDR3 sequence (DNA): TGCGCCAGCAGCGGGGACGGCTACGAGCAGTACTTC. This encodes CASSGDGYEQYF.

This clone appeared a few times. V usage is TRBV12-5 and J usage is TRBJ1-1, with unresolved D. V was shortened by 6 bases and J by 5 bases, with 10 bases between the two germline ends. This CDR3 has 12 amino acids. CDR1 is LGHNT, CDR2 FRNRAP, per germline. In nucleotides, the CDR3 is TGTGCTAGTGGCAAATATGGGACTGAAGCTTTCTTT. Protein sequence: CASGKYGTEAFF. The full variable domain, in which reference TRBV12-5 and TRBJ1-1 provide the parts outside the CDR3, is DARVTQTPRHKVTEMGQEVTMRCQPILGHNTVFWYRQTMMQGLELLAYFRNRAPLDDSGMPKDRFSAEMPDATLATLKIQPSEPRDSAVYFCASGKYGTEAFFGQGTRLTVV.

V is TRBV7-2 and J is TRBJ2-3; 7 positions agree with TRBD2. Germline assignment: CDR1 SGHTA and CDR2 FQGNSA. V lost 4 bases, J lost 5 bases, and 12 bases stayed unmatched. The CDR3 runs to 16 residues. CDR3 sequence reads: CASSSLSGGVRDTQYF. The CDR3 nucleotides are TGTGCCAGCAGCTCCCTATCGGGGGGTGTTAGAGATACGCAGTATTTT.

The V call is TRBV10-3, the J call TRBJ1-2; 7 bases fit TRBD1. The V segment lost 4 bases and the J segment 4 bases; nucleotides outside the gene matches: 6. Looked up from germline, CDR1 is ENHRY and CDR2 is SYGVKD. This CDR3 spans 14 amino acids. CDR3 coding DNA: TGTGCCATCAGTGGGGCCTCAGGGGGCTATGGCTACACCTTC. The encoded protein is CAISGASGGYGYTF.

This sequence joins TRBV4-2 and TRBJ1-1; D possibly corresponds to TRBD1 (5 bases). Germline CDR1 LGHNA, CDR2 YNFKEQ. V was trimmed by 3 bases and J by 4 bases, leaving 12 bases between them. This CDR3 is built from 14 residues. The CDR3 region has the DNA TGTGCCAGCAGCCAGGGACGCTCGGGCACTGAAGCTTTCTTT. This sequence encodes CASSQGRSGTEAFF.

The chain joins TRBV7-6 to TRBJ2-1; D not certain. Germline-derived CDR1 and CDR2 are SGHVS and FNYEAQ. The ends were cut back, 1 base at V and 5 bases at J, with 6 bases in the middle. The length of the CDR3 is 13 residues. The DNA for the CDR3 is TGTGCCAGCAGCTTAGACTGGAACAATGAGCAGTTCTTC. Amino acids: CASSLDWNNEQFF.

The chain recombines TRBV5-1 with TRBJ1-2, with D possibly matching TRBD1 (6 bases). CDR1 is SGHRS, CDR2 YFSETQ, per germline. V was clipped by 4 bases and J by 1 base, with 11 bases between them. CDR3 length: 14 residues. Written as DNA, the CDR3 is TGCGCCAGCAGCAAAACAGGGTTTAACTATGGCTACACCTTC. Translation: CASSKTGFNYGYTF.

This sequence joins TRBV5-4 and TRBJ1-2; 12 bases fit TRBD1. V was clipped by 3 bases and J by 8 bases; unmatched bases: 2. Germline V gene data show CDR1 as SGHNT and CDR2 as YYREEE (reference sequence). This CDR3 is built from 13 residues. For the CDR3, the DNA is TGTGCCAGCAGCTCCGGGACAGGGGGCGGCTACACCTTC. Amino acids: CASSSGTGGGYTF.

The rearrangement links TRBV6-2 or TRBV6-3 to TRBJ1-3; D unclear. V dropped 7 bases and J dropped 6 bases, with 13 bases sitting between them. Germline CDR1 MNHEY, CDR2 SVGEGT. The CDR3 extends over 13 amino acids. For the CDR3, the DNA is TGTGCCAGCACCCCCGACGGTGAAAACACCATATATTTT. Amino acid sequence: CASTPDGENTIYF.

DNA for the CDR3: TGTGCCAGCAGCCAAGTCTTAGGGAGCGGAAACACCATATATTTT. Its protein is CASSQVLGSGNTIYF. This chain links TRBV3-1 (or the pseudogene TRBV3-2) with TRBJ1-3; D remains unclear. Germline V CDR1 and CDR2: LGHDT, YNNKEL (reference sequence). The CDR3 totals 15 residues. V was cut by 1 base and J by 4 bases, with 11 bases left in between.